This T cell receptor beta chain was identified during a study of cytomegalovirus exposure and HLA in healthy donors. Both 60 Vbeta primers and 13 Jbeta primers went into the PCR. TCRdb keeps only in-frame clones here, not all; method: immunoSEQ multiplex PCR. This table has some 200,000 clones, about 80% appearing once. On this clone: The antigen is not known. At one boundary the junction diverges from the germline segment, which might be a read error.

This CDR3 is 15 amino acids long. In germline, CDR1 is MNHNY, CDR2 SVGAGI (reference sequence). Overall study results and limits: Further analysis, carried out later, found HLA-associated TCR beta chains more clonally expanded than equally common other chains. Most TCR beta V segments were productive about 87% or about 30% of the time in an earlier analysis. A later analysis reportedly found fewer N-insertions in an Asian-associated ancestry cluster than the roughly 670-donor mean.

The specimen was PBMCs. The chain has TRBV6-6 and TRBJ2-1; D gene ambiguous. This sequence originates from a woman aged 45-65 years in good health and CMV-seropositive. The CDR3 nucleotides are TGTGCCAGCAGCTACTTTGGCAGGTCTTACAATGAGCAGTTCTTC. Translating it yields CASSYFGRSYNEQFF.